The 8 T cell receptor beta chains below were found in one sample sequenced in a study of identical twins. TCRdb re-called the 5' RACE reads with MiXCR, one entry per CDR3 protein. The table has about 190,000 distinct CDR3 sequences, approximately 15% seen once. Another study also made use of these data, one on T cells expressing NK-cell markers.

Sequenced input: CD8+ T cells sorted from blood. The receptor source for this set is a woman aged 18-30 years in good health.

The chain carries TRBV10-2 and TRBJ2-2; a possible D gene is TRBD2 (5 bases). Per the germline V gene, CDR1 is WSHSY and CDR2 is SAAADI. CDR3 length equals 15 residues. Trimming stripped 4 bases from V and 7 bases from J, with 16 bases between. The CDR3, as DNA: TGCGCCAGCAGTGCAAATCGGGAAGGTGACGGGGAGCTGTTTTTT. It translates to CASSANREGDGELFF.

This rearrangement joins TRBV12-3 or TRBV12-4 to TRBJ2-7; 8 nucleotides agree with TRBD1. The length of the CDR3 is 12 residues. J was trimmed by 7 bases and V by 5 bases; bases with no gene match: 4. The CDR3 bases are TGTGCCAGCAGTACAGGGGGTGGAGAGCAGTACTTC. It encodes CASSTGGGEQYF.

This clonotype was recorded a few times. The chain joins TRBV11-2 to TRBJ2-5; TRBD2 matches at 7 bases. Trimming at V came to 4 bases and at J to 0 bases, leaving 8 bases not matched to a gene. Germline V gene data show CDR1 as SGHAT and CDR2 as FQNNGV. The CDR3 is 16 residues long. CDR3 loop: CASSSRTSGDQETQYF. CDR3 nucleotide sequence: TGTGCCAGCAGCTCCAGGACTAGTGGGGACCAAGAGACCCAGTACTTC. Using reference TRBV11-2 and TRBJ2-5 for the parts outside the CDR3, the full variable domain is EAGVAQSPRYKIIEKRQSVAFWCNPISGHATLYWYQQILGQGPKLLIQFQNNGVVDDSQLPKDRFSAERLKGVDSTLKIQPAKLEDSAVYLCASSSRTSGDQETQYFGPGTRLLVL.

This clonotype was counted between two and nine times. The chain recombines TRBV5-6 with TRBJ1-1; TRBD1 matches 7 bases. The germline V gene encodes CDR1 SGHDT and CDR2 YYEEEE. Losses at the gene ends were 2 bases for V and 5 bases for J; bases not matched to a gene: 6. This CDR3 spans 14 amino acids. The CDR3 spells CASSFQGDGTEAFF. The CDR3 DNA sequence: TGTGCCAGCAGCTTCCAGGGGGATGGGACTGAAGCTTTCTTT.

This clonotype was recorded at least ten times. V gene TRBV15 combines with J gene TRBJ1-5, with 11 bases aligning to TRBD1. Germline-derived CDR1 and CDR2 are LNHNV and YYDKDF (reference sequence). After removal of 3 bases from V and 6 bases from J, the junction contained 4 bases not matched to a gene. This CDR3 has 15 amino acids. The CDR3, as DNA: TGTGCCACCAGCAGCGGGACAGGGGGGTCTCAGCCCCAGCATTTT. As protein: CATSSGTGGSQPQHF.

The V call is TRBV12-3 or TRBV12-4, the J call TRBJ1-2; D not certain. The CDR3 spans 13 residues. V was clipped by 6 bases and J by 10 bases, with 18 bases between them. CDR3 nucleotides: TGTGCCAGCAGCCCCCGGGAGCCTTCAGTCTACACCTTC. Amino acid sequence: CASSPREPSVYTF.

This clonotype was counted at least ten times. The V call is TRBV7-6, the J call TRBJ2-3; D call uncertain. V was cut by 1 base and J by 1 base, with 9 bases left in between. Germline V gene data show CDR1 as SGHVS and CDR2 as FNYEAQ. The CDR3 spans 15 residues. In nucleotides, the CDR3 is TGTGCCAGCAGCTTAGTTGGATGGGGCACAGATACGCAGTATTTT. This gives the protein CASSLVGWGTDTQYF.

In its sample, this clonotype was seen a few times. The chain uses TRBV4-3 and TRBJ1-4; D remains unclear. Per germline, CDR1 LGHNA and CDR2 YSLEER. The CDR3 consists of 16 residues. Trimming pared 0 bases from V and 10 bases from J, leaving 18 bases between. The CDR3 DNA is TGCGCCAGCAGCCAAGATAGAAGGGATCAAGGTGGAAAACTGTTTTTT. Amino acids: CASSQDRRDQGGKLFF.